These 19 T cell receptor beta chains were sequenced from one sample in a study of identifying expanded T cells in peripheral blood. Sequenced by immunoSEQ multiplex PCR; TCRdb stores in-frame clones only, minus some. The sample includes 84,000 or so clones, roughly 89% of them seen just once. Sequencing used blood. The receptors shown here come from a person aged 18 to 69 in good health.

This CDR3 reads CASSFYNAPQHF. The CDR3 bases are TGTGCCAGCAGCTTCTACAATGCGCCCCAGCATTTT. The V gene is TRBV7-2, the J gene TRBJ1-5; D unclear. This CDR3 is 12 amino acids long. V was trimmed by 3 bases and J by 9 bases, leaving 9 bases between them. The V gene's germline CDR1 is SGHTA and CDR2 FQGNSA. The whole variable domain, filled in from reference TRBV7-2 and TRBJ1-5, reads GAGVSQSPSNKVTEKGKDVELRCDPISGHTALYWYRQSLGQGLEFLIYFQGNSAPDKSGLPSDRFSAERTGGSVSTLTIQRTQQEDSAVYLCASSFYNAPQHFGDGTRLSIL.

This chain uses TRBV5-1 with TRBJ2-2, with a possible D match to TRBD2 (5 bases). Germline values: CDR1 SGHRS, CDR2 YFSETQ. Trimming pared 0 bases from V and 1 base from J, leaving 7 bases between. This CDR3 is 15 amino acids long. The CDR3 coding sequence is TGCGCCAGCAGCTTGGATGCGGGGAACACCGGGGAGCTGTTTTTT. It encodes CASSLDAGNTGELFF.

In nucleotides, the CDR3 is TGTGCCGTGGGACTTTTGAACACTGAAGCTTTCTTT. Encoded protein: CAVGLLNTEAFF. The chain joins TRBV10-3 to TRBJ1-1; D is perhaps TRBD1 (5 bases). This CDR3 contains 12 residues. V lost 11 bases to trimming and J lost 0 bases, with 10 bases between them. Germline V gene sequence: CDR1 ENHRY, CDR2 SYGVKD.

This chain connects TRBV13 to TRBJ1-2; a possible D gene is TRBD1 (5 bases). Germline V gives CDR1 PRHDT, CDR2 FYEKMQ (reference sequence). Between the trimmed V and J ends, which lost 1 base and 4 bases, there was a span of 13 bases. The CDR3 has 15 residues. The CDR3 sequence: CASSLVRGGVYGYTF. The CDR3 DNA reads TGTGCCAGCAGCTTAGTGAGGGGAGGGGTCTATGGCTACACCTTC.

This clone appeared once. The sample holds other DNA sequences that translate to the same CDR3. The chain combines TRBV29-1 with TRBJ2-5; 11 bases match TRBD2. The germline V gene encodes CDR1 SQVTM and CDR2 ANQGSEA. The V gene end was trimmed by 1 base and the J gene end by 3 bases; junction bases not matched to a gene: 7. The CDR3 consists of 16 residues. For the CDR3, the DNA is TGCAGCGTTGAAGGGCCGGGACTAGCGGTAGAAGAGACCCAGTACTTC. Translation: CSVEGPGLAVEETQYF.

V is TRBV15 and J is TRBJ1-1; weak D call: TRBD1 (6 bases). With 7 bases removed from V and 2 bases from J, the gap between germline ends came to 11 bases. Per germline, CDR1 LNHNV and CDR2 YYDKDF (reference sequence). The CDR3 has 13 residues. Here the CDR3 reads CATKPDRNTEAFF. The CDR3 DNA reads TGTGCCACCAAGCCGGACAGAAACACTGAAGCTTTCTTT.

The rearrangement uses TRBV5-1 and TRBJ1-1; D gene ambiguous. The CDR3 contains 12 residues. Germline-derived CDR1 and CDR2 are SGHRS and YFSETQ. V was cut by 3 bases and J by 1 base, with 4 bases left in between. The DNA of the CDR3 is TGCGCCAGCAGCTCCGGGAACACTGAAGCTTTCTTT. Translation gives CASSSGNTEAFF.

The rearrangement links TRBV9 to TRBJ1-1, with unresolved D. The CDR3 sequence is 13 residues long. The V and J ends lost 4 bases and 4 bases respectively, with 11 bases between them. In germline, CDR1 is SGDLS, CDR2 YYNGEE. CDR3 sequence (DNA): TGTGCCAGCAGCCCCGTCGGCGGCACTGAAGCTTTCTTT. Its protein product is CASSPVGGTEAFF.

V gene TRBV6-5 combines with J gene TRBJ1-5; no reliable D call. The CDR3 spans 14 residues. V was trimmed by 5 bases and J by 7 bases, leaving 15 bases between them. The germline CDR1 and CDR2 sequences are MNHEY and SVGAGI. The CDR3 bases are TGTGCCAGCAGTCTAGATCAGACGAAACAGCCCCAGCATTTT. Amino acids: CASSLDQTKQPQHF.

The chain joins TRBV7-8 to TRBJ1-5; 7 bases line up with TRBD1. With V trimmed by 6 bases and J by 0 bases, 17 bases remained unmatched. The CDR3 length is 19 residues. Germline CDR1 is SGHVS and CDR2 is FQNEAQ. The CDR3 DNA is TGTGCCAGCAGTACCCTTCGGACAGGCGAAACTTATAGCAATCAGCCCCAGCATTTT. It specifies CASSTLRTGETYSNQPQHF. Complete variable domain (other parts from reference TRBV7-8 and TRBJ1-5): GAGVSQSPRYKVAKRGQDVALRCDPISGHVSLFWYQQALGQGPEFLTYFQNEAQLDKSGLPSDRFFAERPEGSVSTLKIQRTQQEDSAVYLCASSTLRTGETYSNQPQHFGDGTRLSIL.

The chain has TRBV7-9 and TRBJ2-7; 7 bases align to TRBD2. The CDR3 sequence is 12 residues long. Per germline, CDR1 SEHNR and CDR2 FQNEAQ (reference sequence). J gave up 6 bases and V 5 bases, and 4 bases lay outside the gene matches. CDR3 sequence (DNA): TGTGCCAGCAGCCGCGGGGGAACCGAGCAGTACTTC. It specifies CASSRGGTEQYF. Full variable domain (outside the CDR3, taken from reference TRBV7-9 and TRBJ2-7): DTGVSQNPRHKITKRGQNVTFRCDPISEHNRLYWYRQTLGQGPEFLTYFQNEAQLEKSRLLSDRFSAERPKGSFSTLEIQRTEQGDSAMYLCASSRGGTEQYFGPGTRLTVT.

This chain links TRBV5-1 with TRBJ2-7; 7 nucleotides match TRBD1. This CDR3 spans 13 amino acids. V lost 4 bases and J lost 3; bases outside the gene matches: 4. Germline V gene data show CDR1 as SGHRS and CDR2 as YFSETQ. CDR3 DNA sequence: TGCGCCAGCAGCCGGGACAGTTACTACGAGCAGTACTTC. This encodes CASSRDSYYEQYF. The variable domain in full, completed from reference TRBV5-1 and TRBJ2-7, reads KAGVTQTPRYLIKTRGQQVTLSCSPISGHRSVSWYQQTPGQGLQFLFEYFSETQRNKGNFPGRFSGRQFSNSRSEMNVSTLELGDSALYLCASSRDSYYEQYFGPGTRLTVT.

This clone turned up a few times. This rearrangement joins TRBV7-9 to TRBJ1-5; unclear D gene. The germline CDR1 and CDR2 sequences are SEHNR and FQNEAQ (reference sequence). The CDR3 is 14 residues long. The germline V and J ends were trimmed by 1 base and 4 bases, with 8 bases remaining between them. The CDR3 reads CASSLEGTNQPQHF. As DNA, the CDR3 is TGTGCCAGCAGCTTAGAGGGCACGAATCAGCCCCAGCATTTT.

The chain combines TRBV29-1 with TRBJ2-2; no reliable D call. Germline V gene data show CDR1 as SQVTM and CDR2 as ANQGSEA. V was trimmed by 4 bases and J by 5 bases, leaving 17 bases between them. The CDR3 has 15 amino acids. CDR3 amino acids: CSVVLAGVGTGELFF. The CDR3 region has the DNA TGCAGCGTTGTCCTGGCTGGGGTAGGGACCGGGGAGCTGTTTTTT.

This rearrangement joins TRBV9 to TRBJ2-1, with 14 bases identical to TRBD2. This CDR3 comprises 15 residues. Losses at the gene ends were 6 bases for V and 10 bases for J; bases not matched to a gene: 9. The germline gives CDR1 SGDLS, CDR2 YYNGEE. The CDR3 loop is CASTVGLAGGREQFF. CDR3 coding DNA: TGTGCCAGCACCGTCGGACTAGCGGGAGGTAGGGAGCAGTTCTTC. Full variable domain (remainder filled in from reference TRBV9 and TRBJ2-1): DSGVTQTPKHLITATGQRVTLRCSPRSGDLSVYWYQQSLDQGLQFLIQYYNGEERAKGNILERFSAQQFPDLHSELNLSSLELGDSALYFCASTVGLAGGREQFFGPGTRLTVL.

This clone was counted between two and nine times. The chain links TRBV10-2 to TRBJ1-5, with 7 nucleotides matching TRBD1. The germline V gene encodes CDR1 WSHSY and CDR2 SAAADI. With V trimmed by 5 bases and J by 7 bases, 5 bases remained unmatched. CDR3 size: 13 residues. The CDR3 here is CASSRQGGQPQHF. CDR3 nucleotide sequence: TGCGCCAGCAGTCGACAGGGAGGACAGCCCCAGCATTTT.

The CDR3, as DNA: TGCGCCAGCAGCTTGTTGGGACAGGGAGTCATGAACACTGAAGCTTTCTTT. It yields the protein CASSLLGQGVMNTEAFF. The rearrangement joins TRBV5-1 to TRBJ1-1, with 9 bases aligning to TRBD1. The CDR3 runs 17 residues. V shed 1 base and J 0 bases; nucleotides not matched to a gene: 7. Germline V gives CDR1 SGHRS, CDR2 YFSETQ.

The gene calls are TRBV18 and TRBJ1-2, with a weak D call TRBD1 (6 bases). Trimming left V 0 bases short and J 8 bases short, with 13 bases between. The CDR3 extends over 14 amino acids. The germline gives CDR1 KGHSH, CDR2 LQKENI. Here the CDR3 DNA reads TGTGCCAGCTCACCACCGGCCAGGGGTGGAGGCTACACCTTC. Translation: CASSPPARGGGYTF.

The chain joins TRBV6-5 to TRBJ2-4, with unresolved D. Germline-derived CDR1 and CDR2 are MNHEY and SVGAGI. The V end was cut by 2 bases, the J end by 0 bases, with 5 bases between. The CDR3 consists of 14 residues. Here the CDR3 reads CASSYGLAKNIQYF. CDR3 nucleotide sequence: TGTGCCAGCAGTTACGGGTTAGCCAAAAACATTCAGTACTTC.